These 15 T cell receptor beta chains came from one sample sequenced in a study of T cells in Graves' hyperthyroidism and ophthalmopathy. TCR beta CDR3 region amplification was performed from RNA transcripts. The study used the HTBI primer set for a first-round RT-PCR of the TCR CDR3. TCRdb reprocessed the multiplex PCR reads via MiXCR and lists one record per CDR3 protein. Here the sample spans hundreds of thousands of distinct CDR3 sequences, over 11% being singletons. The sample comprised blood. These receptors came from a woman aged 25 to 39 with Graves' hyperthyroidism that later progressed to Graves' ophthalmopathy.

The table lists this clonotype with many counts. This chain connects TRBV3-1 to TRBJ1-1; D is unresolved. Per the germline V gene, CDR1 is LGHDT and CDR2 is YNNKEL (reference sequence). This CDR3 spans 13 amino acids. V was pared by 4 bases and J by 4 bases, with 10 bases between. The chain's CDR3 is CASSRPGSTEAFF. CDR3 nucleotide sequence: TGTGCCAGCAGCCGCCCGGGGAGCACTGAAGCTTTCTTT.

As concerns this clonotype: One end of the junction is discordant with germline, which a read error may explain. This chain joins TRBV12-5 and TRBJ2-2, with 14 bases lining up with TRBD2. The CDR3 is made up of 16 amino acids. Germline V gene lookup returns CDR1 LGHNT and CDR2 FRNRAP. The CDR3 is CASDLGTSGSTGELSF. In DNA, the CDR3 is TGTGCTAGCGACCTCGGGACTAGCGGGAGCACCGGGGAGCTGTCTTTT. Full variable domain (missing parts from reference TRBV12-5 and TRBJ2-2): DARVTQTPRHKVTEMGQEVTMRCQPILGHNTVFWYRQTMMQGLELLAYFRNRAPLDDSGMPKDRFSAEMPDATLATLKIQPSEPRDSAVYFCASDLGTSGSTGELSFGEGSRLTVL.

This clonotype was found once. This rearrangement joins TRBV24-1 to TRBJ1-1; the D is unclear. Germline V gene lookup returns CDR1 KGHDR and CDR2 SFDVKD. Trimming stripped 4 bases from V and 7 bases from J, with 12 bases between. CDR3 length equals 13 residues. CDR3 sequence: CATSDPSDGEAFF. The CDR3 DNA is TGTGCCACCAGTGACCCCTCAGACGGTGAAGCTTTCTTT.

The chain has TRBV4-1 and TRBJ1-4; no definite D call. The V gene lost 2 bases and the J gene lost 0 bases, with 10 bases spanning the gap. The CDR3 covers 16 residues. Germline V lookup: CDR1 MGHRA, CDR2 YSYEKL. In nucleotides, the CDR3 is TGCGCCAGCAGCCAACGCGGATATCCAACTAATGAAAAACTGTTTTTT. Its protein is CASSQRGYPTNEKLFF.

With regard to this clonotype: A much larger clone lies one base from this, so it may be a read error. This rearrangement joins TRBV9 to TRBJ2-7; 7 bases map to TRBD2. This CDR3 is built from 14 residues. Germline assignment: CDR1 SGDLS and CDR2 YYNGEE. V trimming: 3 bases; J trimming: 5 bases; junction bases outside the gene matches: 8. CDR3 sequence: CASSEREGLHEQYF. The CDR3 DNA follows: TGTGCCAGCAGCGAGAGGGAGGGACTCCACGAGCAGTACTTC.

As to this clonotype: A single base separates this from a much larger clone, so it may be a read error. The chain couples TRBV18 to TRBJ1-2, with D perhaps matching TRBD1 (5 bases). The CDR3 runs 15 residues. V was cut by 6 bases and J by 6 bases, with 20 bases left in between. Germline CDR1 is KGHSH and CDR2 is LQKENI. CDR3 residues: CASSFDRPPGHGYTF. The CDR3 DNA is TGTGCCAGCTCGTTCGACAGACCCCCTGGCCATGGCTACACCTTC.

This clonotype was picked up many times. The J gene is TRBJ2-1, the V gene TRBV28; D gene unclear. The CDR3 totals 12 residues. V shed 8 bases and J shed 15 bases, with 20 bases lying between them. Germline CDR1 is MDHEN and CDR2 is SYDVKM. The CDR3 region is CASEESSERVFF. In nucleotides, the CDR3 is TGTGCCAGCGAAGAGTCTTCAGAACGGGTGTTCTTC.

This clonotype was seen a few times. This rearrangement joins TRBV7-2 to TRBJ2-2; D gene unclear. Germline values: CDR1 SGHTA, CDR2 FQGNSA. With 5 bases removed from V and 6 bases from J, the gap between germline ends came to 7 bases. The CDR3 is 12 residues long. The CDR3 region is CASSPTPGELFF. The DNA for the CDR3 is TGTGCCAGCAGCCCGACCCCCGGGGAGCTGTTTTTT.

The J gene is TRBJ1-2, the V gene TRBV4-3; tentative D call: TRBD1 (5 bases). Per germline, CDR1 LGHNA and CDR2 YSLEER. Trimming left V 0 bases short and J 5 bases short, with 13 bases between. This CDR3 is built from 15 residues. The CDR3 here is CASSQEAGSRYGYTF. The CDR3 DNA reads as TGCGCCAGCAGCCAAGAGGCAGGGTCGCGGTATGGCTACACCTTC.

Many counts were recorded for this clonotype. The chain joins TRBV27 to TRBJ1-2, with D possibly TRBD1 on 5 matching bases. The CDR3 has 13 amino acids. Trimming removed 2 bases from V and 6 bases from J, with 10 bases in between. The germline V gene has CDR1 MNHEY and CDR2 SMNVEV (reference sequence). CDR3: CASSLMGENGYTF. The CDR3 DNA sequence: TGTGCCAGCAGTTTAATGGGGGAAAATGGCTACACCTTC.

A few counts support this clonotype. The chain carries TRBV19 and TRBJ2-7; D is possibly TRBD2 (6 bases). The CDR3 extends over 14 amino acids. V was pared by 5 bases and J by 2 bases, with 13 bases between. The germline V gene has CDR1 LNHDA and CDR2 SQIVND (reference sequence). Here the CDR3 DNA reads TGTGCCAGTAGTGCGGGACCCTACCCCTACGAGCAGTACTTC. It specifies CASSAGPYPYEQYF.

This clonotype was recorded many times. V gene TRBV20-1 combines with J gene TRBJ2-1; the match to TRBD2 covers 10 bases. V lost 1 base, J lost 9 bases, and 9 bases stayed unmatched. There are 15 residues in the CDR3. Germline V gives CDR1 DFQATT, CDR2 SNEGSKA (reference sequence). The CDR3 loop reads CSARGSGRAQVEQFF. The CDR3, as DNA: TGCAGTGCTAGAGGGAGCGGGAGGGCTCAGGTTGAGCAGTTCTTC.

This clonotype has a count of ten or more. CDR3 sequence reads: CASSGGPSATNEKLFF. DNA for the CDR3: TGTGCCAGCTCAGGCGGGCCATCAGCAACTAATGAAAAACTGTTTTTT. The chain links TRBV18 to TRBJ1-4; D gene ambiguous. Looked up from germline, CDR1 is KGHSH and CDR2 is LQKENI. Trimming took off 5 bases at V and 0 bases at J, with 13 bases between the two ends. The CDR3 is 16 amino acids.

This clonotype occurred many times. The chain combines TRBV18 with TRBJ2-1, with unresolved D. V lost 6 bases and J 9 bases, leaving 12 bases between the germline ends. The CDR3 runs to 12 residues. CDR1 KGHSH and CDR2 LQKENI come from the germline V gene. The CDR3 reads CASSPSDPEQFF. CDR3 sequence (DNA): TGTGCCAGCTCCCCCTCAGATCCTGAGCAGTTCTTC.

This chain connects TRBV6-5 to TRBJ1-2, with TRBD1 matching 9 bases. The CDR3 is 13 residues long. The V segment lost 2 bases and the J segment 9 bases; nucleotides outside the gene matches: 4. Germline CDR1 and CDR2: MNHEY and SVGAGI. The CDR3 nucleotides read TGTGCCAGCAGTTACGAGGGACAGGGTTGCTACACCTTC. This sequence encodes CASSYEGQGCYTF.